The 22 T cell receptor beta chains below come from one sample, sequenced in a study of shared clonotypes between healthy human individuals. The assay was immunoSEQ multiplex PCR, and TCRdb's table has in-frame clones only and misses some. In the table there are some 2.1 million clones, over 85% of which are singletons. Only CD45RO-negative cells positively selected for CCR7 counted as naive CD8 cells, so terminally differentiated effector memory CD45RA+ cells were excluded. The sample consisted of naive CD8+ T cells from PBMCs. The source of these receptors is a man between 18 and 35 years old in good health. Some clones in this sample may be carry-over from other donors' samples.

The chain uses TRBV28 and TRBJ1-5, with D perhaps TRBD1 (5 bases). Per the germline V gene, CDR1 is MDHEN and CDR2 is SYDVKM. The CDR3 spans 16 residues. V lost 6 bases, J lost 3 bases, and 18 bases lay in between. The chain's CDR3 is CASRIRGSFLNQPQHF. The CDR3 DNA is TGTGCCAGCAGGATCCGGGGCAGCTTTCTCAATCAGCCCCAGCATTTT. The complete variable domain, with remaining parts taken from reference TRBV28 and TRBJ1-5, reads DVKVTQSSRYLVKRTGEKVFLECVQDMDHENMFWYRQDPGLGLRLIYFSYDVKMKEKGDIPEGYSVSREKKERFSLILESASTNQTSMYLCASRIRGSFLNQPQHFGDGTRLSIL.

V and J are TRBV28 and TRBJ2-7, with a possible D match to TRBD2 (5 bases). This CDR3 has 15 residues. The germline CDR1 and CDR2 sequences are MDHEN and SYDVKM. Trimming stripped 10 bases from V and 2 bases from J, with 21 bases between. The DNA for the CDR3 is TGTGCCACCACCCGCTTCCGGGGTGGGGCCTACGAGCAGTACTTC. It specifies CATTRFRGGAYEQYF.

The genes are TRBV7-9 and TRBJ1-2; 9 nucleotides match TRBD1. The CDR3 totals 14 residues. CDR1 is SEHNR and CDR2 is FQNEAQ in the germline V gene (reference sequence). The trim removed 6 bases at V and 4 bases at J, leaving 6 bases unmatched. CDR3 sequence: CASSETGQGYGYTF. In DNA, the CDR3 is TGTGCCAGCAGTGAGACGGGACAGGGCTATGGCTACACCTTC.

V is TRBV7-3 and J is TRBJ2-3; TRBD2 agrees at 8 bases. The CDR3 sequence is 14 residues long. Germline trimming cut 0 bases from V and 6 bases from J; bases unmatched to any gene: 2. Germline assignment: CDR1 SGHTA and CDR2 FQGTGA. DNA of the CDR3: TGTGCCAGCAGCTTAACGGGACTAGTCGATACGCAGTATTTT. It specifies CASSLTGLVDTQYF.

This chain links TRBV6-5 with TRBJ2-7; the match to TRBD2 covers 7 bases. The CDR3 covers 15 residues. V shed 1 base and J 3 bases; nucleotides not matched to a gene: 6. Germline values: CDR1 MNHEY, CDR2 SVGAGI. This CDR3 reads CASSYYQGGVYEQYF. The CDR3 DNA is TGTGCCAGCAGTTACTACCAGGGAGGGGTCTACGAGCAGTACTTC.

This sequence joins TRBV18 and TRBJ2-1; D may be TRBD1 (6 bases). Trimming pared 0 bases from V and 4 bases from J, leaving 16 bases between. Germline V gene data show CDR1 as KGHSH and CDR2 as LQKENI. The CDR3 is made up of 17 amino acids. This CDR3 is CASSPPKGVESYNEQFF. Written as DNA, the CDR3 is TGTGCCAGCTCACCACCGAAGGGGGTGGAAAGTTACAATGAGCAGTTCTTC.

The J gene is TRBJ2-1, the V gene TRBV15, with D possibly being TRBD1 (6 bases). The CDR3 sequence is 18 residues long. CDR1 is LNHNV and CDR2 is YYDKDF in the germline V gene (reference sequence). V lost 0 bases, J lost 7 bases, and 22 bases lay in between. CDR3 amino acids: CATSRETSGTARGNEQFF. The CDR3 DNA is TGTGCCACCAGCAGAGAAACTTCCGGGACGGCGAGGGGGAATGAGCAGTTCTTC. The full variable domain, completed using reference TRBV15 and TRBJ2-1, is DAMVIQNPRYQVTQFGKPVTLSCSQTLNHNVMYWYQQKSSQAPKLLFHYYDKDFNNEADTPDNFQSRRPNTSFCFLDIRSPGLGDTAMYLCATSRETSGTARGNEQFFGPGTRLTVL.

This chain joins TRBV5-1 and TRBJ2-7; TRBD1 matches 9 bases. The CDR3 is 15 residues long. In germline, CDR1 is SGHRS, CDR2 YFSETQ. V lost 4 bases, J lost 4 bases, and 9 bases stayed unmatched. This CDR3 reads CASSPDRGMGYEQYF. CDR3 sequence (DNA): TGCGCCAGCAGCCCGGACAGGGGAATGGGTTACGAGCAGTACTTC. Full variable domain (missing parts from reference TRBV5-1 and TRBJ2-7): KAGVTQTPRYLIKTRGQQVTLSCSPISGHRSVSWYQQTPGQGLQFLFEYFSETQRNKGNFPGRFSGRQFSNSRSEMNVSTLELGDSALYLCASSPDRGMGYEQYFGPGTRLTVT.

The rearrangement uses TRBV9 and TRBJ2-1; TRBD2 aligns across 8 bases. The V gene end was trimmed by 3 bases and the J gene end by 7 bases; junction bases not matched to a gene: 9. The CDR3 loop spans 15 amino acids. Germline V gene data show CDR1 as SGDLS and CDR2 as YYNGEE. Here the CDR3 DNA reads TGTGCCAGCAGCGGGGGGACTAGTTCCCCTAATGAGCAGTTCTTC. Translating gives CASSGGTSSPNEQFF.

This clone was found once. This chain links TRBV21-1 with TRBJ2-7; the table's D call TRBD2 went unverified against the DNA. TRBV21-1 is labeled a pseudogene. The CDR3 has 14 amino acids. The CDR3 DNA reads TGTGCCAGCAGCAAGGGCGGGAGGAACTACGAGCAGTACTTC. Its protein product is CASSKGGRNYEQYF.

The table lists this clone with a count of one. This chain links TRBV4-1 with TRBJ1-2; 10 nucleotides align to TRBD1. This CDR3 contains 18 residues. The V and J ends lost 0 bases and 0 bases, in that order; junction bases with no gene match: 7. In germline, CDR1 is MGHRA, CDR2 YSYEKL. The CDR3 protein is CASSQDEGQGIPNYGYTF. DNA of the CDR3: TGCGCCAGCAGCCAAGACGAGGGACAGGGGATACCTAACTATGGCTACACCTTC.

The rearrangement joins TRBV28 to TRBJ1-2; weak D call: TRBD1 (5 bases). Germline V gives CDR1 MDHEN, CDR2 SYDVKM. CDR3 length: 17 residues. V lost 3 bases, J lost 2 bases, and 19 bases lay in between. The CDR3 coding sequence is TGTGCCAGCAGTTTCCTCCGTCGGGGGGATTCCAACTATGGCTACACCTTC. It translates to CASSFLRRGDSNYGYTF.

The V call is TRBV27, the J call TRBJ2-7; no firm D call. Trimming removed 3 bases at V and 5 bases at J, with 17 bases between. Per germline, CDR1 MNHEY and CDR2 SMNVEV (reference sequence). The CDR3 is 15 amino acids. The CDR3 region is CASSFSLILVDEQYF. Written as DNA, the CDR3 is TGTGCCAGCAGTTTCTCACTTATTTTAGTCGACGAGCAGTACTTC.

The J gene is TRBJ2-7, the V gene TRBV7-9, with TRBD1 matching 8 bases. The V segment lost 0 bases and the J segment 3 bases; nucleotides outside the gene matches: 4. Germline lookup yields CDR1 SEHNR and CDR2 FQNEAQ (reference sequence). The CDR3 has 15 residues. This CDR3 reads CASSLARDRYYEQYF. CDR3 nucleotides: TGTGCCAGCAGCTTAGCTAGGGACAGGTACTACGAGCAGTACTTC.

V and J are TRBV28 and TRBJ2-1, with D maybe TRBD2 (6 bases). The CDR3 totals 16 residues. V was clipped by 6 bases and J by 4 bases, with 19 bases between them. Germline V lookup: CDR1 MDHEN, CDR2 SYDVKM. Here the CDR3 DNA reads TGTGCCAGCAGCTCCCAACAGGAGGGAGTTTACAATGAGCAGTTCTTC. Its protein product is CASSSQQEGVYNEQFF.

This chain connects TRBV25-1 to TRBJ2-1; D unresolved. Trimming cost V 4 bases and J 0 bases, with 10 bases left between them. Per germline, CDR1 MGHDK and CDR2 SYGVNS. CDR3 size: 15 residues. The CDR3 protein is CASSVQAFSYNEQFF. The CDR3 DNA is TGTGCCAGCAGTGTCCAAGCGTTCTCCTACAATGAGCAGTTCTTC.

The gene calls are TRBV7-9 and TRBJ2-5, with TRBD2 as a possible D gene (5 bases). Trimming removed 2 bases from V and 5 bases from J, with 12 bases in between. The germline V gene has CDR1 SEHNR and CDR2 FQNEAQ (reference sequence). The CDR3 totals 14 residues. CDR3 nucleotide sequence: TGTGCCAGCAGCTTACGCCTAGCTGTTGAGACCCAGTACTTC. Its protein product is CASSLRLAVETQYF.

With regard to this clone: Different DNA sequences within this sample yield the same CDR3. This sequence joins TRBV7-9 and TRBJ2-7; D not certain. This CDR3 has 13 residues. Trimming removed 2 bases from V and 3 bases from J, with 8 bases in between. Germline CDR1 SEHNR, CDR2 FQNEAQ (reference sequence). This chain's CDR3 is CASSLSGSYEQYF. CDR3 DNA: TGTGCCAGCAGCTTAAGTGGAAGCTACGAGCAGTACTTC.

The chain combines TRBV5-5 with TRBJ2-7, with a possible D match to TRBD2 (5 bases). CDR1 is SGHKS and CDR2 is YYEKEE in the germline V gene (reference sequence). With 4 bases removed from V and 2 bases from J, the gap between germline ends came to 16 bases. CDR3 size: 15 residues. The CDR3 spells CASSRTRRVAYEQYF. The DNA for the CDR3 is TGTGCCAGCAGCCGGACCAGGCGGGTCGCCTACGAGCAGTACTTC.

V usage is TRBV5-1 and J usage is TRBJ2-1, with 11 bases identical to TRBD2. In germline, CDR1 is SGHRS, CDR2 YFSETQ. CDR3 length: 20 amino acids. The trim removed 5 bases at V and 2 bases at J, leaving 18 bases unmatched. The CDR3 coding sequence is TGCGCCAGCAGGTTATATACTAGCGGGAGACCCCAAGAGGCCTACAATGAGCAGTTCTTC. Amino acids: CASRLYTSGRPQEAYNEQFF.

This clone has just one count. The rearrangement links TRBV7-9 to TRBJ2-7; a weak D match, TRBD2 (6 bases). This CDR3 has 8 residues. The V end was cut by 11 bases, the J end by 9 bases, with 8 bases between. Germline V gene data show CDR1 as SEHNR and CDR2 as FQNEAQ (reference sequence). The CDR3 bases are TGTGCCCTGGAGGGGCAGTACTTC. Its translation is CALEGQYF.

V usage is TRBV27 and J usage is TRBJ1-2; TRBD1 aligns across 7 bases. Per germline, CDR1 MNHEY and CDR2 SMNVEV (reference sequence). The V and J ends lost 4 bases and 8 bases, in that order; junction bases with no gene match: 10. This CDR3 is 14 amino acids long. The CDR3 sequence: CASSSRQGAVGYTF. The CDR3 DNA follows: TGTGCCAGCAGTTCACGACAGGGCGCGGTGGGCTACACCTTC.